This is a list of T cell receptor beta chains from one sample in a study of control samples from healthy donors and cancer patients. Profiled with immunoSEQ multiplex PCR; TCRdb holds only in-frame clones, not every one. The sample holds about 80,000 clones, nearly 90% seen once. Specimen: blood. The receptor source for this set is a man aged 45 to 65 in good health. The CDR3 runs from the conserved cysteine through the conserved F or W. A D gene is named only where the DNA matches it firmly. Size is omitted from some rows. Given values are once, few, many or a class for expanded clones.

CASSQDLSGYNEQFF,TGTGCCAGCAGCCAAGATCTATCAGGCTACAATGAGCAGTTCTTC,TRBV3-1/TRBV3-2,TRBJ2-1,once,-
CASSATGASGNTIYF,TGTGCCAGCAGCGCGACAGGGGCCTCTGGAAACACCATATATTTT,TRBV9,TRBJ1-3,-,TRBD1
CASSQAGARTEAFF,TGTGCCAGCAGCCAAGCAGGGGCGCGTACTGAAGCTTTCTTT,TRBV3-1/TRBV3-2,TRBJ1-1,once,-
CASSSGQLNEKLFF,TGCGCCAGCAGCTCTGGACAGCTTAATGAAAAACTGTTTTTT,TRBV5-1,TRBJ1-4,-,-
CASNHETGTASYEQYF,TGTGCCAGCAACCATGAAACCGGGACAGCGTCCTACGAGCAGTACTTC,TRBV14,TRBJ2-7,-,TRBD1
CASGRENTQYF,TGCGCCAGCGGACGAGAGAATACGCAGTATTTT,TRBV5-1,TRBJ2-3,-,-
CASSAGRPDQPQHF,TGCGCCAGCAGCGCTGGACGGCCCGATCAGCCCCAGCATTTT,TRBV10-1,TRBJ1-5,-,-
CASSYRDRGKETQYF,TGTGCCAGCAGTTACCGGGACAGGGGAAAAGAGACCCAGTACTTC,TRBV6-5,TRBJ2-5,once,TRBD1
CASSALVNTEAFF,TGTGCCAGCAGCGCTCTAGTGAACACTGAAGCTTTCTTT,TRBV9,TRBJ1-1,-,-
CASTPGYNSPLHF,TGTGCCAGCACCCCAGGGTATAATTCACCCCTCCACTTT,TRBV6-5,TRBJ1-6,-,-